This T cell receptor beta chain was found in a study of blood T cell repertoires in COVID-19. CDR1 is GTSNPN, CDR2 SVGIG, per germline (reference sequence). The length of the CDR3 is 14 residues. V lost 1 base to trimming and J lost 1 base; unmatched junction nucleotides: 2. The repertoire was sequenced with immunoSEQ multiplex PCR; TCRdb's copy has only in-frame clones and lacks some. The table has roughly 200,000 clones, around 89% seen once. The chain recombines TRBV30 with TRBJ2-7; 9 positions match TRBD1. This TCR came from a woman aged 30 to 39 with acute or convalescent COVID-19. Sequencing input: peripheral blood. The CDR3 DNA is TGTGCCTGGAGTGGCGGACAGGGGTCCTACGAGCAGTACTTC. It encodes CAWSGGQGSYEQYF.